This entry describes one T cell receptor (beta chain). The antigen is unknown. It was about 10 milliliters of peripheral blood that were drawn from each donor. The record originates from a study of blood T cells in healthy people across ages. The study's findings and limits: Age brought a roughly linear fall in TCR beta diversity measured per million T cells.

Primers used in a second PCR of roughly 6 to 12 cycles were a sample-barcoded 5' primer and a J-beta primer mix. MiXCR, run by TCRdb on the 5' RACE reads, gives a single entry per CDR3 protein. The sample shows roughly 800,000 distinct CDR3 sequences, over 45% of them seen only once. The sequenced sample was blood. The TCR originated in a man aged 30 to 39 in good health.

Here the CDR3 reads CSARDPTQYF. The CDR3, as DNA: TGCAGTGCTAGAGACCCCACCCAGTACTTC. This chain links TRBV20-1 with TRBJ2-5, with D unresolved. Germline V CDR1 and CDR2: DFQATT, SNEGSKA (reference sequence). The CDR3 runs to 10 residues. V was pared by 0 bases and J by 8 bases, with 4 bases between.